This TCR beta chain was sequenced during a study of T cells in Graves' hyperthyroidism and ophthalmopathy. This clonotype was detected many times. The V end lost 3 bases, the J end lost 6 bases, and 12 bases lay between the germline ends. The germline V gene encodes CDR1 SGHTA and CDR2 FQGNSA. The CDR3 is made up of 14 amino acids. TCR beta CDR3 region amplification was performed from RNA transcripts. A set of HTBI primers served as the primers for a first-round RT-PCR of the TCR CDR3. TCRdb used MiXCR to reprocess the multiplex PCR reads, holding one entry per CDR3 protein. Altogether 500,000 to 600,000 distinct CDR3 sequences are present, over 45% being singletons, with the ten largest covering about two fifths.

The sequencing sample was made of peripheral blood or thyroid tissue (not recorded which). The gene calls are TRBV7-2 and TRBJ1-3; D gene unclear. This clonotype originated in an adult woman with Graves' disease, either hyperthyroidism or ophthalmopathy (not recorded which). CDR3 protein: CASSFMAPSNTIYF. CDR3 nucleotides: TGTGCCAGCAGCTTCATGGCACCGTCAAACACCATATATTTT.